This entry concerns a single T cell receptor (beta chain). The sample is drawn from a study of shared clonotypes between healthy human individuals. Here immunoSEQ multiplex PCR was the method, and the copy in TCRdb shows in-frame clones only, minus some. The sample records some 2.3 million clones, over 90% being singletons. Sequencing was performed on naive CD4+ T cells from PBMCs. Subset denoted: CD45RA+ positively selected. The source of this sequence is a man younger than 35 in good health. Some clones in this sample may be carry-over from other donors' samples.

CDR3 in amino acids: CASSLVGNTDTQYF. CDR3 bases: TGTGCCAGCAGCTTAGTGGGGAACACAGATACGCAGTATTTT. V and J are TRBV7-3 and TRBJ2-3; no clear D. Between the trimmed V and J ends, which lost 2 bases and 2 bases, there was a span of 8 bases. This CDR3 spans 14 amino acids. Germline V gene sequence: CDR1 SGHTA, CDR2 FQGTGA.